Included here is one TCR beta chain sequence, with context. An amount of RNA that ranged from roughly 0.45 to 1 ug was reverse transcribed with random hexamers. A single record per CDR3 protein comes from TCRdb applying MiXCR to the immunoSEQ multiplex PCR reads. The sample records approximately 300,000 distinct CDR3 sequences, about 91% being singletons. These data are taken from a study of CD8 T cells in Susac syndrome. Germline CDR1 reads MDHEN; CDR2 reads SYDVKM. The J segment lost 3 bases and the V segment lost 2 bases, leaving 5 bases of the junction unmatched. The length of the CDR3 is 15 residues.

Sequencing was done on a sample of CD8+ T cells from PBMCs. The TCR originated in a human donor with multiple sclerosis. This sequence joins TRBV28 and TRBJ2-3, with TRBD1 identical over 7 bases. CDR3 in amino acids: CASSLENRGTDTQYF. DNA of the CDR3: TGTGCCAGCAGTTTAGAGAACAGGGGAACAGATACGCAGTATTTT.